This TCR beta chain was profiled in a study of Ad26.COV2.S vaccination and SARS-CoV-2 variants. The study's findings and limits: Analytic work on TCR breadth and depth might have understated the full extent of total T cell responses. Vaccine and placebo recipients had similar non-spike TCR breadth.

The V and J ends lost 1 base and 4 bases respectively, with 14 bases between them. This CDR3 comprises 16 residues. The V gene's germline CDR1 is LGHNA and CDR2 YSLEER. Comments on this clone: What it binds is unknown.

Generated by immunoSEQ multiplex PCR, the TCRdb table keeps only in-frame clones and is missing some. The table records about 350,000 clones, about 90% of them present only once. The input for sequencing was peripheral blood, taken after recovery from COVID-19. The clonotype originates from a human donor who had recovered from COVID-19. This sequence joins TRBV4-3 and TRBJ2-1; possible D gene TRBD1, 7 bases. Here the CDR3 reads CASSQGQAGGYNEQFF. As DNA, the CDR3 is TGCGCCAGCAGCCAAGGTCAGGCAGGGGGGTACAATGAGCAGTTCTTC.